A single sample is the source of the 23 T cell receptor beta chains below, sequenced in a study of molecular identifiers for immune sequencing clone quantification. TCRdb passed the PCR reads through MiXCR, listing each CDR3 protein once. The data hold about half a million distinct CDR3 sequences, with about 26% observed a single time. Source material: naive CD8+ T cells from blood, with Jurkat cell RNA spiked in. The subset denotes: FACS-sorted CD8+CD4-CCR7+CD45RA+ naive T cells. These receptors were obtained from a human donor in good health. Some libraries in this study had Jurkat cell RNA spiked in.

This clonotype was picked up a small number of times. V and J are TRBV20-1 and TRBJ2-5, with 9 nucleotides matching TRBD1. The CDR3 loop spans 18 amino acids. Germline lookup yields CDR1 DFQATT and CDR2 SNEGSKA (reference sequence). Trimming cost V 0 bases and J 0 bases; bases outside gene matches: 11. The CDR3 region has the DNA TGCAGTGCTAGAGATTTTGAGGGACAGGGATGGGACCAAGAGACCCAGTACTTC. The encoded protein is CSARDFEGQGWDQETQYF.

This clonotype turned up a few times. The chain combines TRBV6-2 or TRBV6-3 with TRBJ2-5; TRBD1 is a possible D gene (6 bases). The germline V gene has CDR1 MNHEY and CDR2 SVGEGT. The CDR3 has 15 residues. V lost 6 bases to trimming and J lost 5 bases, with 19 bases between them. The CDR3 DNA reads TGTGCCAGCAGCCACTGGGGCAGGGGCTCGGAGACCCAGTACTTC. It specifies CASSHWGRGSETQYF.

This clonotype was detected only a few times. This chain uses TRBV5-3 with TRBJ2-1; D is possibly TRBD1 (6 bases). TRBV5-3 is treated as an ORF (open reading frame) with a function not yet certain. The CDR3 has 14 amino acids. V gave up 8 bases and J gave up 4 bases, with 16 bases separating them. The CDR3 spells CASSPPDSYNEQFF. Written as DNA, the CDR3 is TGTGCCAGCAGCCCTCCGGACAGTTACAATGAGCAGTTCTTC.

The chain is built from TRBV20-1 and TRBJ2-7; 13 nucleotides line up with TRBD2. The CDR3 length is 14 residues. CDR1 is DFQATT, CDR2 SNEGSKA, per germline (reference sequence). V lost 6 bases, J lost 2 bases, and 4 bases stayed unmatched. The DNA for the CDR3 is TGCAGTGCAGGACTAGCGGGAGACCCCTACGAGCAGTACTTC. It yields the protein CSAGLAGDPYEQYF.

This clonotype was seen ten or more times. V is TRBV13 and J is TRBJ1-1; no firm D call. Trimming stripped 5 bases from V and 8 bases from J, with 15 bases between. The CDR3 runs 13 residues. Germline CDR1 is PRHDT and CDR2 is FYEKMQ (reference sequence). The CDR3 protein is CASSNWAQQEAFF. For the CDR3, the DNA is TGTGCCAGCAGCAACTGGGCTCAACAGGAAGCTTTCTTT.

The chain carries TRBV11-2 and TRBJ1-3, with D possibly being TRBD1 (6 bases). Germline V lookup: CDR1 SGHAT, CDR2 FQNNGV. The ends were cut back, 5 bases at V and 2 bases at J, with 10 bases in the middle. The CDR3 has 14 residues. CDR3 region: CASSLTGTGNTIYF. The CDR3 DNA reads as TGTGCCAGCAGCCTAACAGGGACTGGAAACACCATATATTTT.

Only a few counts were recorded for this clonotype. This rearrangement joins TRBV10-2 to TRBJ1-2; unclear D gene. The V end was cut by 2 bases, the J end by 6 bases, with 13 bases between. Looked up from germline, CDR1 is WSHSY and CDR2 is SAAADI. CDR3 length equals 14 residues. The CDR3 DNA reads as TGCGCCAGCAGTGAGAACAGTCTAAGTGATGGCTACACCTTC. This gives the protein CASSENSLSDGYTF.

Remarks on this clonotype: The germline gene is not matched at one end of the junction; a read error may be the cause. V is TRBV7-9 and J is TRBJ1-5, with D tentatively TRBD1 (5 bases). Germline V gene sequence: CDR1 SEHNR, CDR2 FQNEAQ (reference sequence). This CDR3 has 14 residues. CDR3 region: CASSLGGAGPPPHF. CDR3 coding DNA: TGTGCCAGCAGCTTAGGGGGCGCGGGGCCGCCCCCGCATTTT. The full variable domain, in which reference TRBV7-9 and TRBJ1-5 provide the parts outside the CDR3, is DTGVSQNPRHKITKRGQNVTFRCDPISEHNRLYWYRQTLGQGPEFLTYFQNEAQLEKSRLLSDRFSAERPKGSFSTLEIQRTEQGDSAMYLCASSLGGAGPPPHFGDGTRLSIL.

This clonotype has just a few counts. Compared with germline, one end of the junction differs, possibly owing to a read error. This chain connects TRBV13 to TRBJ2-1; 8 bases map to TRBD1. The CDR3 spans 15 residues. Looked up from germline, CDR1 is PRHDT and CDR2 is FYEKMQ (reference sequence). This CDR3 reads CASSSTGGTYNEQLF. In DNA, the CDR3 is TGTGCCAGCAGCTCTACAGGGGGAACCTACAATGAGCAGCTCTTC. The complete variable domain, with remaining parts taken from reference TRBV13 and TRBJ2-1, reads AAGVIQSPRHLIKEKRETATLKCYPIPRHDTVYWYQQGPGQDPQFLISFYEKMQSDKGSIPDRFSAQQFSDYHSELNMSSLELGDSALYFCASSSTGGTYNEQLFGPGTRLTVL.

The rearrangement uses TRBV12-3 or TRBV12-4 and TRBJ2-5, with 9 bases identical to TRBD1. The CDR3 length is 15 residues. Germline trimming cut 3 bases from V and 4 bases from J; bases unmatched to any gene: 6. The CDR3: CASSFDRQGGETQYF. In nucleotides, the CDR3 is TGTGCCAGCAGTTTCGACAGACAGGGGGGAGAGACCCAGTACTTC.

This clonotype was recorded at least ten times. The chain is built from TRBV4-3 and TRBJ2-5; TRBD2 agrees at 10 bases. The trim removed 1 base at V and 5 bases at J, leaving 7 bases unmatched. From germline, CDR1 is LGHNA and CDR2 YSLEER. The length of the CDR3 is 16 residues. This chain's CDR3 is CASSQAGTSALETQYF. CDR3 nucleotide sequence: TGCGCCAGCAGCCAAGCCGGGACTAGCGCGCTTGAGACCCAGTACTTC.

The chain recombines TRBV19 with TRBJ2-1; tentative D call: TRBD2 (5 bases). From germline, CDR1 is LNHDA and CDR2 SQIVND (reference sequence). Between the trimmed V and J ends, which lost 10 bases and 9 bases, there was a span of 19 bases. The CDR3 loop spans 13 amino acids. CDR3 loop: CATTIGGAGEQFF. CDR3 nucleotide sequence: TGTGCCACCACCATAGGAGGAGCAGGTGAGCAGTTCTTC.

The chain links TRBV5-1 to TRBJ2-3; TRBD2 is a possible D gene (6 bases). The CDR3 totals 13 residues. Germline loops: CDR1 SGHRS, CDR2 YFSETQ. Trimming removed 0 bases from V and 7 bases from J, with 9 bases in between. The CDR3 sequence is CASSLAGGYTQYF. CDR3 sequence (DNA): TGCGCCAGCAGCTTGGCCGGGGGTTATACGCAGTATTTT.

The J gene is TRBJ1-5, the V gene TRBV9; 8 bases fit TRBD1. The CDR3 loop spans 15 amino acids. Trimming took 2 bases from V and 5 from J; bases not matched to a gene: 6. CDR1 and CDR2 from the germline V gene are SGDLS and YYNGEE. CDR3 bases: TGTGCCAGCAGCGTTGGGACAGGCGTTCATCAGCCCCAGCATTTT. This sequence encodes CASSVGTGVHQPQHF.

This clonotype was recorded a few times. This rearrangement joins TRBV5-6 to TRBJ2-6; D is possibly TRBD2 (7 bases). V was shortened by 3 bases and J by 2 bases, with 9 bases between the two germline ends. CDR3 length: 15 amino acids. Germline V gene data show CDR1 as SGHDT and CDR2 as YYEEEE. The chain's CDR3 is CASSSGGPGANVLTF. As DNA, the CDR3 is TGTGCCAGCAGCTCGGGGGGCCCTGGGGCCAACGTCCTGACTTTC.

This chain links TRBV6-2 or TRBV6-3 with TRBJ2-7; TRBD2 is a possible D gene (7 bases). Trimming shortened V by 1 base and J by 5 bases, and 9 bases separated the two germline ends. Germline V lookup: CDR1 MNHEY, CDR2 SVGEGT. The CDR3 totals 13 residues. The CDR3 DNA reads TGTGCCAGCAGTTACTTGGGGGGGCACGAGCAGTACTTC. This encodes CASSYLGGHEQYF.

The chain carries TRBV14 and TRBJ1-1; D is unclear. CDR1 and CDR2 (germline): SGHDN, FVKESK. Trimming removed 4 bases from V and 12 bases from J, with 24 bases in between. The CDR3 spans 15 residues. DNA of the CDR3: TGTGCCAGCAGCCCGCTCGTCGGGTTAAACACTGAGACTTTCTTT. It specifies CASSPLVGLNTETFF.

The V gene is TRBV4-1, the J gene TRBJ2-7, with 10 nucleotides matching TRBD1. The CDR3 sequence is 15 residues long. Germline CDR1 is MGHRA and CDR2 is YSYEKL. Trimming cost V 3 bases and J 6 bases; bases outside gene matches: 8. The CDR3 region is CASSHTGTGDFEQYF. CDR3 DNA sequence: TGCGCCAGCAGCCATACCGGGACAGGGGATTTCGAGCAGTACTTC.

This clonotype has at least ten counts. The CDR3 DNA reads as TGTGCCAGCAGCTACATAAACACGGAATATGGCTACACCTTC. Translated: CASSYINTEYGYTF. The J gene is TRBJ1-2, the V gene TRBV13; D unresolved. The CDR3 extends over 14 amino acids. From germline, CDR1 is PRHDT and CDR2 FYEKMQ (reference sequence). V was cut by 4 bases and J by 5 bases, with 14 bases left in between. The complete variable domain, with remaining parts taken from reference TRBV13 and TRBJ1-2, reads AAGVIQSPRHLIKEKRETATLKCYPIPRHDTVYWYQQGPGQDPQFLISFYEKMQSDKGSIPDRFSAQQFSDYHSELNMSSLELGDSALYFCASSYINTEYGYTFGSGTRLTVV.

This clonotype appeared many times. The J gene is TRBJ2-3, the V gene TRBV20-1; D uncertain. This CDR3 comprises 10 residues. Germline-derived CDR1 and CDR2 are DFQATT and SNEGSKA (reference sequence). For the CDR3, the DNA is TGCAGCGTTATTACAGATACGCAGTATTTT. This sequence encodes CSVITDTQYF.

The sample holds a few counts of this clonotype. The CDR3 DNA follows: TGCGCCAGCAGCTTTAGTTCCGGACTCGATACTGAAGCTTTCTTT. Encoded protein: CASSFSSGLDTEAFF. V gene TRBV5-1 combines with J gene TRBJ1-1; D remains unclear. The germline CDR1 and CDR2 sequences are SGHRS and YFSETQ. Trimming shortened V by 2 bases and J by 5 bases, and 16 bases separated the two germline ends. The CDR3 covers 15 residues.

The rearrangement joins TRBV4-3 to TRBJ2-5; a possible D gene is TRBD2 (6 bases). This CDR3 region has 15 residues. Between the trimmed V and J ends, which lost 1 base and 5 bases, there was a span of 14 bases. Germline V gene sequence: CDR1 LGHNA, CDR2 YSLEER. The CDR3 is CASSQVGGVGETQYF. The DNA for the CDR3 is TGCGCCAGCAGCCAAGTTGGCGGGGTCGGGGAGACCCAGTACTTC.

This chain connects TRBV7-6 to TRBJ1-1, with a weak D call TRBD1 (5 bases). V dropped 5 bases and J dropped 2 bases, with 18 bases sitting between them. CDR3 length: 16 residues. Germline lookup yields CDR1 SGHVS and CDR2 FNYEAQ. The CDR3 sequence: CASSPRDPSLNTEAFF. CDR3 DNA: TGTGCCAGCAGCCCACGGGACCCCTCATTAAACACTGAAGCTTTCTTT.